These 20 T cell receptor beta chains share one sample of origin, sequenced in a study of cytomegalovirus exposure and HLA in healthy donors (TCRdb year 2017). Libraries came from the immunoSEQ multiplex PCR assay. For the multiplex PCR, a mixture combining 60 forward primers for TCR Vbeta segments and 13 reverse primers for TCR Jbeta segments was used. Sourced from immuneACCESS, this table was stored by TCRdb with only in-frame sequences that have V and J called. A share of the clones is absent; for the studies checked, an unresolved V gene accounts for under half, and the remainder has no known explanation. The sample profile shows 75,000 to 80,000 clones; about 78% of them were found once. The ten largest account for around 9.3% of the sample. The source material was PBMCs. The receptors come from a woman in her forties in good health and CMV-seropositive.

This clone was found a few times. The rearrangement joins TRBV6-4 to TRBJ2-3, with 10 bases identical to TRBD2. V lost 4 bases, J lost 0 bases, and 4 bases stayed unmatched. Per germline, CDR1 MRHNA and CDR2 SNTAGT. The CDR3 has 16 amino acids. DNA for the CDR3: TGTGCCAGCAGTGCAACTAGCGGGGATAGCACAGATACGCAGTATTTT. Translation: CASSATSGDSTDTQYF.

The V and J genes are TRBV28 and TRBJ1-5; D may be TRBD1 (5 bases). Trimming removed 6 bases at V and 6 bases at J, with 18 bases between. The CDR3 totals 15 residues. Germline assignment: CDR1 MDHEN and CDR2 SYDVKM. The CDR3 is CASSLSTGVGQPQHF. CDR3 bases: TGTGCCAGCAGCCTCTCTACAGGAGTTGGTCAGCCCCAGCATTTT.

This chain joins TRBV18 and TRBJ1-1, with 10 bases identical to TRBD1. V dropped 4 bases and J dropped 10; count of bases not matched to a gene: 18. The CDR3 contains 17 residues. The germline V gene has CDR1 KGHSH and CDR2 LQKENI. The CDR3 nucleotides are TGTGCCAGCTCACTTGGAGGAGACAGGGGGCAGAAGTCGGGAGCTTTCTTT. It encodes CASSLGGDRGQKSGAFF.

This clone was seen more than once but under ten times. The CDR3 region is CASSVGNSGGFSTDTQYF. In DNA form, the CDR3 reads TGTGCCAGCAGCGTAGGTAATAGCGGGGGCTTTAGCACAGATACGCAGTATTTT. This chain connects TRBV9 to TRBJ2-3; TRBD2 aligns across 9 bases. The germline V gene has CDR1 SGDLS and CDR2 YYNGEE. This CDR3 has 18 amino acids. V shed 0 bases, J shed 0 bases, and the junction held 8 bases outside the gene matches.

The chain has TRBV5-4 and TRBJ1-1; 7 bases are a match to TRBD1. This CDR3 is built from 16 residues. The junction had 14 bases not matched to a gene; V was cut back by 4 bases and J by 5 bases. Germline CDR1 is SGHNT and CDR2 is YYREEE (reference sequence). CDR3 sequence: CASSAKAGGRWTEAFF. CDR3 sequence (DNA): TGTGCCAGCAGCGCAAAAGCAGGGGGTCGATGGACTGAAGCTTTCTTT.

This clone was observed a single time. The rearrangement joins TRBV28 to TRBJ2-7, with 8 bases lining up with TRBD1. Per germline, CDR1 MDHEN and CDR2 SYDVKM. CDR3 length: 13 amino acids. V dropped 4 bases and J dropped 3; count of bases not matched to a gene: 2. The CDR3 DNA reads as TGTGCCAGCAGTTCGGGACAGGACTACGAGCAGTACTTC. Its protein product is CASSSGQDYEQYF.

The chain employs TRBV6-5 and TRBJ1-1; the D gene is possibly TRBD1 (5 bases). CDR3 length: 13 amino acids. Germline loops: CDR1 MNHEY, CDR2 SVGAGI. V was clipped by 6 bases and J by 3 bases, with 11 bases between them. CDR3 coding DNA: TGTGCCAGCAGCCTCCCGGGGGACACTGAAGCTTTCTTT. Protein sequence: CASSLPGDTEAFF.

The gene calls are TRBV9 and TRBJ2-3; TRBD1 aligns across 8 bases. V gave up 3 bases and J gave up 6 bases; unmatched junction bases: 9. Germline lookup yields CDR1 SGDLS and CDR2 YYNGEE. CDR3 length: 15 amino acids. The chain's CDR3 is CASSATSGGRDTQYF. The CDR3 DNA is TGTGCCAGCAGCGCCACCTCAGGGGGCAGGGATACGCAGTATTTT.

The V call is TRBV6-5, the J call TRBJ2-1; 8 nucleotides match TRBD2. The CDR3 totals 15 residues. V dropped 6 bases and J dropped 4; count of bases not matched to a gene: 8. The germline CDR1 and CDR2 sequences are MNHEY and SVGAGI. The CDR3 here is CASSRDSGGYNEQFF. The DNA for the CDR3 is TGTGCCAGCAGCCGAGACAGCGGGGGATACAATGAGCAGTTCTTC.

The chain employs TRBV29-1 and TRBJ2-1, with TRBD2 matching 12 bases. The germline V gene has CDR1 SQVTM and CDR2 ANQGSEA. Trimming at V came to 7 bases and at J to 6 bases, leaving 7 bases not matched to a gene. The CDR3 consists of 14 residues. As DNA, the CDR3 is TGCAGCGCCATCCGGACTAGCGGGGTCAATGAGCAGTTCTTC. Amino acid sequence: CSAIRTSGVNEQFF.

This clone was seen a handful of times. V gene TRBV5-4 combines with J gene TRBJ1-1, with TRBD1 matching 7 bases. Trimming took 4 bases from V and 4 from J; bases not matched to a gene: 13. Germline CDR1 and CDR2: SGHNT and YYREEE (reference sequence). The CDR3 is 16 residues long. The CDR3 DNA reads TGTGCCAGCAGCCAAGATCTTGAAGGGGGCGGCACTGAAGCTTTCTTT. This gives the protein CASSQDLEGGGTEAFF.

The rearrangement links TRBV5-1 to TRBJ1-5, with 7 bases identical to TRBD1. This CDR3 is 14 amino acids long. The trim removed 4 bases at V and 3 bases at J, leaving 4 bases unmatched. Germline V lookup: CDR1 SGHRS, CDR2 YFSETQ. The CDR3, as DNA: TGCGCCAGCAGCCCGACAGGGCCCAATCAGCCCCAGCATTTT. Its protein is CASSPTGPNQPQHF. Looking up the rest from reference TRBV5-1 and TRBJ1-5 gives the full variable domain: KAGVTQTPRYLIKTRGQQVTLSCSPISGHRSVSWYQQTPGQGLQFLFEYFSETQRNKGNFPGRFSGRQFSNSRSEMNVSTLELGDSALYLCASSPTGPNQPQHFGDGTRLSIL.

V usage is TRBV9 and J usage is TRBJ2-1; 7 bases agree with TRBD2. The germline CDR1 and CDR2 sequences are SGDLS and YYNGEE. The CDR3 covers 15 residues. Trimming at V came to 0 bases and at J to 0 bases, leaving 0 bases not matched to a gene. CDR3 residues: CASSVGGGSYNEQFF. The DNA of the CDR3 is TGTGCCAGCAGCGTAGGCGGGGGCTCCTACAATGAGCAGTTCTTC.

J is TRBJ2-1 and V is TRBV7-9, with unresolved D. The CDR3 is made up of 13 amino acids. Germline CDR1 reads SEHNR; CDR2 reads FQNEAQ (reference sequence). The ends were cut back, 5 bases at V and 3 bases at J, with 8 bases in the middle. The CDR3, as DNA: TGTGCCAGCAGCGGTCAGGACTACAATGAGCAGTTCTTC. It encodes CASSGQDYNEQFF. The full variable domain, completed using reference TRBV7-9 and TRBJ2-1, is DTGVSQNPRHKITKRGQNVTFRCDPISEHNRLYWYRQTLGQGPEFLTYFQNEAQLEKSRLLSDRFSAERPKGSFSTLEIQRTEQGDSAMYLCASSGQDYNEQFFGPGTRLTVL.

This chain links TRBV5-6 with TRBJ2-7; D perhaps matches TRBD2 (5 bases). The germline V gene has CDR1 SGHDT and CDR2 YYEEEE. This CDR3 comprises 14 residues. Trimming pared 1 base from V and 6 bases from J, leaving 14 bases between. The CDR3 protein is CASSLSPLRGEQYF. The CDR3 DNA is TGTGCCAGCAGCTTGTCTCCCCTCCGGGGCGAGCAGTACTTC.

This clone was counted between two and nine times. The rearrangement links TRBV28 to TRBJ2-7, with 10 bases fitting TRBD1. Germline trimming cut 7 bases from V and 5 bases from J; bases unmatched to any gene: 11. Germline loops: CDR1 MDHEN, CDR2 SYDVKM. The CDR3 runs to 15 residues. The CDR3 loop reads CASISGGTGDNEQYF. Written as DNA, the CDR3 is TGTGCCAGCATCTCTGGGGGGACAGGGGATAACGAGCAGTACTTC.

This clone showed up just a few times. The rearrangement joins TRBV5-1 to TRBJ1-4; TRBD1 is a possible D gene (6 bases). CDR1 is SGHRS, CDR2 YFSETQ, per germline. The CDR3 length is 16 residues. Trimming stripped 0 bases from V and 8 bases from J, with 17 bases between. The CDR3 region is CASSLGHRVGREKLFF. DNA of the CDR3: TGCGCCAGCAGCTTGGGACACAGGGTGGGTAGAGAAAAACTGTTTTTT.

The chain links TRBV10-3 to TRBJ2-1, with 14 bases fitting TRBD2. CDR3 length: 19 residues. J lost 0 bases, V lost 0 bases, and 4 bases had no gene match. CDR1 and CDR2 (germline): ENHRY, SYGVKD. CDR3 bases: TGTGCCATCAGTGAGTCGGGGACTAGCGGGGGTAGCTCCTACAATGAGCAGTTCTTC. It encodes CAISESGTSGGSSYNEQFF.

This chain connects TRBV19 to TRBJ1-5; D is perhaps TRBD1 (5 bases). Trimming removed 2 bases at V and 0 bases at J, with 14 bases between. The CDR3 is 17 amino acids. CDR1 and CDR2 from the germline V gene are LNHDA and SQIVND (reference sequence). DNA for the CDR3: TGTGCCAGTAGTATATCTTCGGGGGGTGATAGCAATCAGCCCCAGCATTTT. Protein product: CASSISSGGDSNQPQHF.

The chain is built from TRBV18 and TRBJ2-7; 7 nucleotides agree with TRBD1. Trimming removed 5 bases from V and 6 bases from J; junction bases left unmatched: 10. This CDR3 spans 14 amino acids. Germline V CDR1 and CDR2: KGHSH, LQKENI. This chain's CDR3 is CASSSGTEGAEQYF. For the CDR3, the DNA is TGTGCCAGCTCATCTGGGACAGAGGGGGCCGAGCAGTACTTC.